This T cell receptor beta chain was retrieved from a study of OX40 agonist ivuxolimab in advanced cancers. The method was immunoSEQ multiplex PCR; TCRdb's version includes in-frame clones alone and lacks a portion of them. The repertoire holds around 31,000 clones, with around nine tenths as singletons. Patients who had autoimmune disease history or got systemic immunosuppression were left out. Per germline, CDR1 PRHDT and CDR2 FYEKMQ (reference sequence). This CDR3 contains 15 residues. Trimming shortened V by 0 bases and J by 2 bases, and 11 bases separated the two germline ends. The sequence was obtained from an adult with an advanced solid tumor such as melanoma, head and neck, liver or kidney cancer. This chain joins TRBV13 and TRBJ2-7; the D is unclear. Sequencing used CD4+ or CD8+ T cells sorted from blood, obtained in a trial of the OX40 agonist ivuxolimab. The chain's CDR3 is CASSLGGRRTYEQYF. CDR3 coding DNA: TGTGCCAGCAGCTTAGGGGGCAGGCGAACCTACGAGCAGTACTTC.